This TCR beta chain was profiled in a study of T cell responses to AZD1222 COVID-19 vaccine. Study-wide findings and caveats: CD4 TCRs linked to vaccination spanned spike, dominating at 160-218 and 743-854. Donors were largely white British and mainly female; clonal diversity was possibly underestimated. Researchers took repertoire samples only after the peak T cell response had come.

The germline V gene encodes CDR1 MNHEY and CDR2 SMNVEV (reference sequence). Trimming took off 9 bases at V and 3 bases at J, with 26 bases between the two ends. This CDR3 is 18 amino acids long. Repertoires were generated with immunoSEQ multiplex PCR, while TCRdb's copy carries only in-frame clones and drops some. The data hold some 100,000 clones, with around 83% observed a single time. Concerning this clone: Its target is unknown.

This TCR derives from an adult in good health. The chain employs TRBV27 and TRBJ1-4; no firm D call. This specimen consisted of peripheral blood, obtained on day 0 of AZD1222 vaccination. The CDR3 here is CASSRSAGPIGANEKLFF. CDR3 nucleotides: TGTGCCAGTAGCCGATCGGCAGGCCCCATCGGAGCTAATGAAAAACTGTTTTTT.